Shown below are 30 T cell receptor beta chains from a single sample sequenced in a study of Graves' ophthalmopathy and Graves' hyperthyroidism. Amplification targeted the TCR beta CDR3 regions, with RNA transcripts as the source material. A first-round RT-PCR used HTBI primers, followed by a second-round multiplex PCR. TCRdb analysed the multiplex PCR reads with MiXCR anew, one entry per CDR3 protein. Among a few hundred thousand distinct CDR3 sequences listed, under 40% were seen once. The source material was peripheral blood or thyroid tissue (not recorded which). These receptors came from an adult man with Graves' hyperthyroidism.

This clonotype was seen at least ten times. The gene calls are TRBV2 and TRBJ2-6; the D is unclear. Between the trimmed V and J ends, which lost 8 bases and 1 base, there was a span of 12 bases. Germline V CDR1 and CDR2: SNHLY, FYNNEI. This CDR3 spans 15 amino acids. CDR3 residues: CASRAQSSGANVLTF. CDR3 sequence (DNA): TGTGCCAGCCGAGCGCAGTCTTCTGGGGCCAACGTCCTGACTTTC.

This clonotype was detected ten times or more. The gene calls are TRBV3-1 and TRBJ2-5, with 8 bases identical to TRBD1. The CDR3 runs to 17 residues. Trimming took 2 bases from V and 1 from J; bases not matched to a gene: 9. Germline values: CDR1 LGHDT, CDR2 YNNKEL (reference sequence). CDR3 DNA sequence: TGTGCCAGCAGCCAACAGGACAGGGTCCCTTTCCAAGAGACCCAGTACTTC. It specifies CASSQQDRVPFQETQYF.

The CDR3 here is CASSMGLRSTDTQYF. For the CDR3, the DNA is TGTGCCAGTAGTATGGGACTACGAAGCACAGATACGCAGTATTTT. The chain links TRBV19 to TRBJ2-3; 7 positions agree with TRBD2. The CDR3 has 15 residues. The trim removed 3 bases at V and 0 bases at J, leaving 3 bases unmatched. Germline CDR1 and CDR2: LNHDA and SQIVND (reference sequence).

This clonotype was recorded many times. The V gene is TRBV11-2, the J gene TRBJ1-6; D is uncertain. This CDR3 is 15 amino acids long. Germline V gives CDR1 SGHAT, CDR2 FQNNGV. V lost 1 base, J lost 10 bases, and 14 bases lay in between. Here the CDR3 reads CASSLADTWSSPLHF. CDR3 nucleotides: TGTGCCAGCAGCTTAGCCGATACTTGGAGCTCACCCCTCCACTTT.

Ten or more counts support this clonotype. The chain is built from TRBV5-1 and TRBJ2-7; possibly TRBD2 for D (5 bases). The germline V and J ends were trimmed by 2 bases and 3 bases, with 15 bases remaining between them. CDR1 and CDR2 from the germline V gene are SGHRS and YFSETQ. This CDR3 region has 15 residues. CDR3 sequence (DNA): TGCGCCAGCAGCTTCTTAACCGGGGTCGACTACGAGCAGTACTTC. Its protein is CASSFLTGVDYEQYF.

The chain recombines TRBV20-1 with TRBJ1-4, with 10 bases matching TRBD1. The CDR3 runs 14 residues. The J segment lost 3 bases and the V segment lost 4 bases, leaving 2 bases of the junction unmatched. From germline, CDR1 is DFQATT and CDR2 SNEGSKA (reference sequence). The CDR3 reads CSAKGQGANEKLFF. The CDR3 DNA follows: TGCAGTGCTAAAGGACAGGGGGCTAATGAAAAACTGTTTTTT.

V is TRBV24-1 and J is TRBJ2-7; 8 bases match TRBD2. The CDR3 has 14 amino acids. V shed 1 base, J shed 5 bases, and the junction held 3 bases outside the gene matches. Germline V lookup: CDR1 KGHDR, CDR2 SFDVKD. As DNA, the CDR3 is TGTGCCACCAGTGATTTTACTAGCGGCCACGAGCAGTACTTC. This encodes CATSDFTSGHEQYF.

This clonotype was observed many times. The chain employs TRBV9 and TRBJ2-5; tentatively, D is TRBD1 or TRBD2 (5 bases each). V was shortened by 3 bases and J by 3 bases, with 24 bases between the two germline ends. This CDR3 is built from 18 residues. CDR1 and CDR2 (germline): SGDLS, YYNGEE. The CDR3 protein is CASSGASWGSSTKETQYF. The CDR3 nucleotides are TGTGCCAGCAGCGGAGCATCCTGGGGGAGCTCTACTAAAGAGACCCAGTACTTC.

The chain recombines TRBV7-2 with TRBJ2-3; tentative D call: TRBD1 (6 bases). Germline lookup yields CDR1 SGHTA and CDR2 FQGNSA. Between the trimmed V and J ends, which lost 4 bases and 0 bases, there was a span of 14 bases. This CDR3 is 16 amino acids long. Here the CDR3 DNA reads TGTGCCAGCAGCTCGCTCGGACAGACTAGCACAGATACGCAGTATTTT. Translation gives CASSSLGQTSTDTQYF.

The gene calls are TRBV5-5 and TRBJ2-7; the D call may be TRBD1 or TRBD2 (5 bases each). CDR1 and CDR2 (germline): SGHKS, YYEKEE (reference sequence). The CDR3 spans 16 residues. Trimming left V 1 base short and J 6 bases short, with 20 bases between. The CDR3 spells CASSLLTGASSREQYF. In DNA, the CDR3 is TGTGCCAGCAGCTTGCTCACCGGGGCCTCGTCTCGCGAGCAGTACTTC.

This clonotype was seen just once. The genes are TRBV5-1 and TRBJ2-2; TRBD2 aligns across 11 bases. V gave up 0 bases and J gave up 6 bases; unmatched junction bases: 7. The CDR3 runs to 17 residues. Germline CDR1 SGHRS, CDR2 YFSETQ. Written as DNA, the CDR3 is TGCGCCAGCAGCTTGGGGCTAGCGGGAGGACATGCCGGGGAGCTGTTTTTT. Protein product: CASSLGLAGGHAGELFF.

This clonotype occurred many times. The chain recombines TRBV15 with TRBJ1-1; D not resolved. Trimming cost V 8 bases and J 0 bases, with 16 bases left between them. The CDR3 contains 15 residues. Germline CDR1 reads LNHNV; CDR2 reads YYDKDF (reference sequence). The chain's CDR3 is CATGVGGSLNTEAFF. DNA for the CDR3: TGTGCCACCGGGGTAGGAGGGTCCCTGAACACTGAAGCTTTCTTT.

The chain combines TRBV7-2 with TRBJ1-6; tentatively, D is TRBD1 (6 bases). CDR1 SGHTA and CDR2 FQGNSA come from the germline V gene. V lost 5 bases and J 11 bases, leaving 31 bases between the germline ends. The CDR3 extends over 19 amino acids. As DNA, the CDR3 is TGTGCCAGCAGCATTCGGACTAGCGGGAGGTTAACAGGGCGGGCACCCCTCCACTTT. Translating it yields CASSIRTSGRLTGRAPLHF. Filled out from reference TRBV7-2 and TRBJ1-6, the complete variable domain reads GAGVSQSPSNKVTEKGKDVELRCDPISGHTALYWYRQSLGQGLEFLIYFQGNSAPDKSGLPSDRFSAERTGGSVSTLTIQRTQQEDSAVYLCASSIRTSGRLTGRAPLHFGNGTRLTVT.

V usage is TRBV11-3 and J usage is TRBJ2-7; 11 bases match TRBD2. The CDR3 runs 17 residues. The V segment lost 5 bases and the J segment 3 bases; nucleotides outside the gene matches: 12. Germline V lookup: CDR1 SGHNT, CDR2 YENEEA. The CDR3 spells CASSPIPGLAAIYEQYF. The DNA of the CDR3 is TGTGCCAGCAGCCCCATACCGGGACTAGCGGCAATCTACGAGCAGTACTTC.

The chain employs TRBV20-1 and TRBJ2-2, with D unclear. The CDR3 is 14 amino acids. Germline V gene lookup returns CDR1 DFQATT and CDR2 SNEGSKA (reference sequence). The ends were cut back, 3 bases at V and 2 bases at J, with 10 bases in the middle. The CDR3 sequence is CSASIGGNTGELFF. CDR3 DNA: TGCAGTGCTAGTATTGGCGGCAACACCGGGGAGCTGTTTTTT.

This clonotype occurred many times. V is TRBV7-2 and J is TRBJ1-6, with D uncertain. Germline CDR1 SGHTA, CDR2 FQGNSA. V was trimmed by 1 base and J by 11 bases, leaving 9 bases between them. The CDR3 consists of 13 residues. The CDR3 sequence: CASSLGRSAPLHF. Here the CDR3 DNA reads TGTGCCAGCAGCTTAGGGAGATCGGCACCCCTCCACTTT. Using reference TRBV7-2 and TRBJ1-6 for the parts outside the CDR3, the full variable domain is GAGVSQSPSNKVTEKGKDVELRCDPISGHTALYWYRQSLGQGLEFLIYFQGNSAPDKSGLPSDRFSAERTGGSVSTLTIQRTQQEDSAVYLCASSLGRSAPLHFGNGTRLTVT.

This clonotype was seen ten or more times. This chain links TRBV15 with TRBJ1-5; D is ambiguous. The V gene's germline CDR1 is LNHNV and CDR2 YYDKDF (reference sequence). This CDR3 comprises 12 residues. Deletions cut 1 base from V and 4 bases from J, with 2 bases between. The CDR3 DNA reads as TGTGCCACCAGCAGAGTTAATCAGCCCCAGCATTTT. This gives the protein CATSRVNQPQHF.

The chain joins TRBV10-3 to TRBJ2-7, with D possibly TRBD1 on 6 matching bases. Germline V gene data show CDR1 as ENHRY and CDR2 as SYGVKD. The V end lost 6 bases, the J end lost 7 bases, and 16 bases lay between the germline ends. The CDR3 loop spans 13 amino acids. The CDR3 region has the DNA TGTGCCATCAGGAACCAACAGGGATGGGAGCAGTACTTC. Translating gives CAIRNQQGWEQYF.

This clonotype was detected ten times or more. The J gene is TRBJ2-5, the V gene TRBV7-8; tentative D call: TRBD1 (5 bases). CDR3 length: 17 amino acids. V lost 1 base, J lost 2 bases, and 17 bases lay in between. CDR1 is SGHVS and CDR2 is FQNEAQ in the germline V gene. The CDR3: CASSLVVGLGEQETQYF. As DNA, the CDR3 is TGTGCCAGCAGCTTAGTTGTGGGCCTAGGGGAACAAGAGACCCAGTACTTC.

About this clonotype: A junction boundary mismatches the germline segment, possibly from a read error. V gene TRBV25-1 combines with J gene TRBJ2-7; 7 positions match TRBD1. The germline CDR1 and CDR2 sequences are MGHDK and SYGVNS. The CDR3 has 16 amino acids. The CDR3 coding sequence is TGTGCCAGCAGTGCCCACAACCCGGACAGGCTCTACGGGCAGTACTTC. As protein: CASSAHNPDRLYGQYF.

This clonotype was seen many times. The V gene is TRBV10-3, the J gene TRBJ1-2; no firm D call. The germline V gene has CDR1 ENHRY and CDR2 SYGVKD. V was pared by 10 bases and J by 4 bases, with 7 bases between. CDR3 length: 10 amino acids. The CDR3 here is CANPTYGYTF. As DNA, the CDR3 is TGTGCCAACCCTACCTATGGCTACACCTTC.

V and J are TRBV29-1 and TRBJ1-1, with unresolved D. Deletions cut 8 bases from V and 3 bases from J, with 13 bases between. CDR3 length equals 12 residues. Germline CDR1 is SQVTM and CDR2 is ANQGSEA. Written as DNA, the CDR3 is TGCAGCTTCCAGGCCGAATACACTGAAGCTTTCTTT. Protein product: CSFQAEYTEAFF.

This clonotype was seen a handful of times. This chain connects TRBV19 to TRBJ2-5; TRBD1 matches at 12 bases. The CDR3 is 16 residues long. Germline trimming cut 6 bases from V and 5 bases from J; bases unmatched to any gene: 10. Germline values: CDR1 LNHDA, CDR2 SQIVND (reference sequence). The DNA for the CDR3 is TGTGCCAGTAGCCGCCGGGACAGGGGGCGCGGGGAGACCCAGTACTTC. Amino acid sequence: CASSRRDRGRGETQYF.

This clonotype has at least ten counts. The chain combines TRBV4-1 with TRBJ2-7; 7 nucleotides align to TRBD2. The germline gives CDR1 MGHRA, CDR2 YSYEKL. This CDR3 spans 13 amino acids. V shed 5 bases, J shed 5 bases, and the junction held 6 bases outside the gene matches. The CDR3 loop is CASSDLSGNEQYF. The DNA for the CDR3 is TGCGCCAGCAGCGACCTCAGCGGGAACGAGCAGTACTTC.

Ten or more counts support this clonotype. This rearrangement joins TRBV6-5 to TRBJ1-6; D remains ambiguous. V shed 2 bases and J shed 10 bases, with 12 bases lying between them. CDR1 is MNHEY and CDR2 is SVGAGI in the germline V gene. The CDR3 is made up of 14 amino acids. For the CDR3, the DNA is TGTGCCAGCAGTTACAAGGTTCTGGAATCACCCCTCCACTTT. Translation: CASSYKVLESPLHF.

V usage is TRBV18 and J usage is TRBJ1-1; D may be TRBD1 (6 bases). Germline assignment: CDR1 KGHSH and CDR2 LQKENI. Between the trimmed V and J ends, which lost 1 base and 2 bases, there was a span of 8 bases. The length of the CDR3 is 14 residues. CDR3 sequence (DNA): TGTGCCAGCTCACCACTACAGGGTAACACTGAAGCTTTCTTT. Translation: CASSPLQGNTEAFF.

The J gene is TRBJ1-2, the V gene TRBV29-1; 8 nucleotides match TRBD1. Germline V gives CDR1 SQVTM, CDR2 ANQGSEA. Trimming removed 7 bases from V and 3 bases from J; junction bases left unmatched: 13. The CDR3 sequence is 15 residues long. The CDR3 bases are TGCAGCGCGACACGGACAGGGAGGGGATACTATGGCTACACCTTC. Translation: CSATRTGRGYYGYTF.

This clonotype was counted only a few times. The rearrangement joins TRBV10-3 to TRBJ2-2; no reliable D call. V shed 4 bases and J shed 2 bases, with 8 bases lying between them. The CDR3 is 14 amino acids. Germline assignment: CDR1 ENHRY and CDR2 SYGVKD. The CDR3 region is CAISGVSNTGELFF. In nucleotides, the CDR3 is TGTGCCATCAGTGGGGTCAGTAACACCGGGGAGCTGTTTTTT.

For this clonotype: This may be a read error, as it is one base from a much larger clone. The chain employs TRBV12-3 or TRBV12-4 and TRBJ1-4; a possible D gene is TRBD1 (5 bases). This CDR3 contains 14 residues. The CDR3 coding sequence is TGTGCCAGCAGTTTTGGGGCAGGGAGGGATAAACCGTTTTTT. It codes for CASSFGAGRDKPFF.

The chain has TRBV7-9 and TRBJ2-6, with D perhaps being TRBD1 or TRBD2 (6 bases each). This CDR3 comprises 11 residues. V was pared by 5 bases and J by 16 bases, with 12 bases between. Looked up from germline, CDR1 is SEHNR and CDR2 is FQNEAQ (reference sequence). The CDR3 is CASSGGRRLTF. CDR3 DNA: TGTGCCAGCAGCGGGGGGCGGCGACTGACTTTC.